This T cell receptor (beta chain) was captured by sequencing in a study of blood T cell repertoires in COVID-19. TCRdb's table, derived via immunoSEQ multiplex PCR, lists solely in-frame clones and lacks some. The sample records 90,000 to 100,000 clones, 90% being singletons. V lost 4 bases and J 5 bases, leaving 7 bases between the germline ends. The CDR3 spans 12 residues. Germline-derived CDR1 and CDR2 are WSHSY and SAAADI. The receptor was derived from a man aged 50 to 59 with acute or convalescent COVID-19. The chain is built from TRBV10-2 and TRBJ2-3; D is possibly TRBD1 (5 bases). The source material was peripheral blood. In DNA form, the CDR3 reads TGCGCCAGCAGTGCCCAGGGAGATACGCAGTATTTT. It codes for CASSAQGDTQYF.